This passage covers 22 T cell receptor beta chains from one sample sequenced in a study of T-cell memory formation after mild COVID-19. TCRdb re-derived calls from the 5' RACE reads in MiXCR, one entry per CDR3 protein. The sample has around 300,000 distinct CDR3 sequences; approximately 13% are singletons. The sequenced material came from PBMCs or a T cell subset sorted from them (not recorded which). The receptors here all came from a man aged 18 to 30 who had mild COVID-19 (a few samples of this study predate the infection). Cell type and time point are not known.

The chain has TRBV27 and TRBJ2-3; D is unresolved. V was cut by 3 bases and J by 0 bases, with 4 bases left in between. The CDR3 totals 13 residues. CDR1 is MNHEY, CDR2 SMNVEV, per germline (reference sequence). This chain's CDR3 is CASSFDSTDTQYF. CDR3 nucleotide sequence: TGTGCCAGCAGTTTCGACAGCACAGATACGCAGTATTTT.

This chain links TRBV7-8 with TRBJ1-2; D gene uncertain. The CDR3 sequence is 14 residues long. Trimming pared 1 base from V and 5 bases from J, leaving 11 bases between. Looked up from germline, CDR1 is SGHVS and CDR2 is FQNEAQ. CDR3 coding DNA: TGTGCCAGCAGCTTAGGCTCCATAAATTATGGCTACACCTTC. Amino acids: CASSLGSINYGYTF.

Only a few counts were recorded for this clonotype. This chain joins TRBV20-1 and TRBJ2-1; possible D gene TRBD1, 5 bases. Deletions cut 7 bases from V and 2 bases from J, with 9 bases between. This CDR3 region has 12 residues. Germline lookup yields CDR1 DFQATT and CDR2 SNEGSKA (reference sequence). Here the CDR3 DNA reads TGCAGTGGCCTGGACACCTACAATGAGCAGTTCTTC. Its protein product is CSGLDTYNEQFF.

The chain is built from TRBV7-2 and TRBJ1-2; D is possibly TRBD1 (5 bases). The germline CDR1 and CDR2 sequences are SGHTA and FQGNSA. The CDR3 spans 11 residues. V shed 2 bases and J shed 9 bases, with 7 bases lying between them. The DNA for the CDR3 is TGTGCCAGCAGCTTATCGGACAGCTACACCTTC. Its protein product is CASSLSDSYTF.

This clonotype was observed a handful of times. The junction does not match germline at one end; this may be a read error. The J gene is TRBJ2-1, the V gene TRBV7-7, with 10 bases aligning to TRBD1. The germline V gene has CDR1 SSHAT and CDR2 FNYEAQ (reference sequence). The length of the CDR3 is 15 residues. CDR3 bases: TGTGCTAGCAGCTTAGGGACAGGGGTCTACAATGAGCAGTTCTTC. It codes for CASSLGTGVYNEQFF.

The table lists this clonotype with a few counts. The chain employs TRBV3-1 and TRBJ2-7; D remains ambiguous. Germline loops: CDR1 LGHDT, CDR2 YNNKEL (reference sequence). The V and J ends lost 1 base and 4 bases respectively, with 17 bases between them. The CDR3 has 16 residues. The CDR3 DNA is TGTGCCAGCAGCCAAGGAGCCACCTCTACACCTTACGAGCAGTACTTC. Residues: CASSQGATSTPYEQYF.

This clonotype was seen at least ten times. The rearrangement uses TRBV7-3 and TRBJ2-7; D is uncertain. V was cut by 5 bases and J by 7 bases, with 9 bases left in between. The CDR3 totals 11 residues. Germline V CDR1 and CDR2: SGHTA, FQGTGA. The chain's CDR3 is CASSPGGEQYF. CDR3 DNA: TGTGCCAGCAGCCCCGGTGGTGAGCAGTACTTC.

J is TRBJ2-1 and V is TRBV6-4; 7 bases line up with TRBD2. Trimming at V came to 3 bases and at J to 0 bases, leaving 5 bases not matched to a gene. The CDR3 contains 16 residues. CDR1 is MRHNA, CDR2 SNTAGT, per germline. This CDR3 is CASSELGTNSYNEQFF. The CDR3 coding sequence is TGTGCCAGCAGTGAATTGGGGACTAACTCCTACAATGAGCAGTTCTTC.

The CDR3 reads CSVERGRGGMETQYF. DNA of the CDR3: TGCAGCGTTGAAAGAGGCCGGGGCGGGATGGAGACCCAGTACTTC. V and J are TRBV29-1 and TRBJ2-5, with D maybe TRBD2 (6 bases). The ends were cut back, 2 bases at V and 5 bases at J, with 18 bases in the middle. CDR1 and CDR2 from the germline V gene are SQVTM and ANQGSEA. This CDR3 has 15 residues.

At least ten counts were recorded for this clonotype. This rearrangement joins TRBV20-1 to TRBJ2-5; unclear D gene. Germline V gene data show CDR1 as DFQATT and CDR2 as SNEGSKA (reference sequence). The length of the CDR3 is 11 residues. V was pared by 0 bases and J by 9 bases, with 8 bases between. The CDR3 here is CSARDPRAQYF. In nucleotides, the CDR3 is TGCAGTGCTAGAGATCCCCGGGCCCAGTACTTC.

Only a few counts were recorded for this clonotype. The CDR3 loop is CASSLEPNYGYTF. The CDR3 nucleotides are TGCGCCAGCAGCTTGGAACCAAACTATGGCTACACCTTC. This sequence joins TRBV5-1 and TRBJ1-2; D uncertain. This CDR3 contains 13 residues. Germline V lookup: CDR1 SGHRS, CDR2 YFSETQ. V lost 0 bases, J lost 2 bases, and 5 bases lay in between.

This clonotype came up a few times. The genes are TRBV24-1 and TRBJ2-1; the match to TRBD2 covers 14 bases. The CDR3 sequence is 16 residues long. V was clipped by 2 bases and J by 12 bases; unmatched bases: 8. Germline V gene lookup returns CDR1 KGHDR and CDR2 SFDVKD. In DNA form, the CDR3 reads TGTGCCACCAGTGATTCCGGGACTAGCGGGGGCCACCGGCAGTTCTTC. This codes for CATSDSGTSGGHRQFF.

This clonotype was seen a handful of times. V usage is TRBV23-1 and J usage is TRBJ2-3, with 12 bases matching TRBD2. TRBV23-1 is filed as an ORF, its function uncertain. The CDR3 runs 18 residues. V was pared by 6 bases and J by 0 bases, with 10 bases of the junction left unmatched. In DNA, the CDR3 is TGCGCCAGCAGGCCGAGACTAGCGGGGGAGTCTAGCACAGATACGCAGTATTTT. The encoded protein is CASRPRLAGESSTDTQYF.

The chain has TRBV15 and TRBJ2-3, with 8 positions matching TRBD2. The CDR3 runs to 14 residues. CDR1 is LNHNV, CDR2 YYDKDF, per germline (reference sequence). With V trimmed by 6 bases and J by 1 base, 3 bases remained unmatched. The CDR3 DNA reads TGTGCCACCAGTCCGACTAGCGGCACAGATACGCAGTATTTT. The encoded protein is CATSPTSGTDTQYF.

This CDR3 reads CAWDRGYGYTF. The CDR3 DNA sequence: TGTGCCTGGGACAGGGGGTACGGCTACACCTTC. The V call is TRBV30, the J call TRBJ1-2; 9 bases agree with TRBD1. CDR1 and CDR2 from the germline V gene are GTSNPN and SVGIG (reference sequence). The CDR3 is 11 amino acids. With V trimmed by 5 bases and J by 8 bases, 3 bases remained unmatched.

The chain joins TRBV7-9 to TRBJ2-1; 11 bases line up with TRBD1. V was pared by 4 bases and J by 9 bases, with 2 bases of the junction left unmatched. The germline V gene encodes CDR1 SEHNR and CDR2 FQNEAQ (reference sequence). The CDR3 totals 13 residues. In DNA, the CDR3 is TGTGCCAGCAGCTGGACAGGGGGCACTGAGCAGTTCTTC. It codes for CASSWTGGTEQFF.

The gene calls are TRBV7-9 and TRBJ1-1, with unresolved D. Between the trimmed V and J ends, which lost 5 bases and 0 bases, there was a span of 10 bases. This CDR3 has 14 residues. Germline V gene sequence: CDR1 SEHNR, CDR2 FQNEAQ (reference sequence). Here the CDR3 reads CASSAGSLNTEAFF. Here the CDR3 DNA reads TGTGCCAGCAGCGCGGGATCCTTGAACACTGAAGCTTTCTTT.

This clonotype has only a few counts. V and J are TRBV12-3 or TRBV12-4 and TRBJ1-1; D unresolved. The CDR3 is 13 residues long. With 2 bases removed from V and 3 bases from J, the gap between germline ends came to 7 bases. Written as DNA, the CDR3 is TGTGCCAGCAGTTTAAGCCGTCACACTGAAGCTTTCTTT. The encoded protein is CASSLSRHTEAFF.

The chain employs TRBV20-1 and TRBJ2-7, with 10 bases matching TRBD1. Germline CDR1 and CDR2: DFQATT and SNEGSKA (reference sequence). The CDR3 runs to 14 residues. V was pared by 5 bases and J by 7 bases, with 11 bases of the junction left unmatched. As DNA, the CDR3 is TGCAGTGCTTCCCCCGGGACAGGGGTTCGGGAGCAGTACTTC. It codes for CSASPGTGVREQYF.

The gene calls are TRBV5-1 and TRBJ1-1, with TRBD1 identical over 9 bases. This CDR3 has 15 amino acids. J lost 1 base, V lost 2 bases, and 3 bases had no gene match. CDR1 and CDR2 (germline): SGHRS, YFSETQ. DNA for the CDR3: TGCGCCAGCAGCTTCGTGGGACAGGGGAACACTGAAGCTTTCTTT. The encoded protein is CASSFVGQGNTEAFF.

This chain uses TRBV7-8 with TRBJ2-7; possibly TRBD1 or TRBD2 for D (5 bases each). The length of the CDR3 is 15 residues. Trimming took off 1 base at V and 7 bases at J, with 17 bases between the two ends. CDR1 is SGHVS, CDR2 FQNEAQ, per germline. The CDR3 DNA follows: TGTGCCAGCAGCTTAGAGTCTAGCAGGGAACGGGAGCAGTACTTC. Amino acid sequence: CASSLESSREREQYF.

This clonotype was seen a few times. CDR3 DNA: TGTGCCAGCAGCCGTACGGGATCAGGGTTCAGCTCCTACAATGAGCAGTTCTTC. This gives the protein CASSRTGSGFSSYNEQFF. The V gene is TRBV7-8, the J gene TRBJ2-1; D could derive from TRBD1 or TRBD2 (5 bases each). The germline V gene encodes CDR1 SGHVS and CDR2 FQNEAQ. V was pared by 5 bases and J by 0 bases, with 20 bases between. This CDR3 has 18 residues.